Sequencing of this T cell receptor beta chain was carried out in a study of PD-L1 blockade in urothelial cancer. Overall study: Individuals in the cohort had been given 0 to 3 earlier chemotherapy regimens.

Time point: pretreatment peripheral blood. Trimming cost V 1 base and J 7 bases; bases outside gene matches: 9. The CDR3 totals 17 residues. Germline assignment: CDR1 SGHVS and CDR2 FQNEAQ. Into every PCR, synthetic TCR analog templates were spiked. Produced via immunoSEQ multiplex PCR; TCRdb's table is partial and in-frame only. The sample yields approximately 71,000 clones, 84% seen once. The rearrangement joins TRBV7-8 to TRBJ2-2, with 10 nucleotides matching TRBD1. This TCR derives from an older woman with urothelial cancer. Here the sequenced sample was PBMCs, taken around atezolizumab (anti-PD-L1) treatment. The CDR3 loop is CASSLEGQGFYGGELFF. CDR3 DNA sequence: TGTGCCAGCAGCTTAGAGGGACAGGGGTTTTATGGCGGGGAGCTGTTTTTT. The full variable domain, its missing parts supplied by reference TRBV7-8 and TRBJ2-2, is GAGVSQSPRYKVAKRGQDVALRCDPISGHVSLFWYQQALGQGPEFLTYFQNEAQLDKSGLPSDRFFAERPEGSVSTLKIQRTQQEDSAVYLCASSLEGQGFYGGELFFGEGSRLTVL.